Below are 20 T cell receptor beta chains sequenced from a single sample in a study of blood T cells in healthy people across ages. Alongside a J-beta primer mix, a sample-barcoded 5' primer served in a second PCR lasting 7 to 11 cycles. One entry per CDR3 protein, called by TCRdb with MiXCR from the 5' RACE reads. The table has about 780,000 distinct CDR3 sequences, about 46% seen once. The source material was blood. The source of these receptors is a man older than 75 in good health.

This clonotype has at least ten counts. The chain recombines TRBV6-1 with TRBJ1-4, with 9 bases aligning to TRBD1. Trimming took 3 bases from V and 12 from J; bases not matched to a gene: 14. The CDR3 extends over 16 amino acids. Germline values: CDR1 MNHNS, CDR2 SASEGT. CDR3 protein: CASSESGQGKVAELFF. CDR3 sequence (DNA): TGTGCCAGCAGTGAGTCCGGACAGGGGAAGGTGGCGGAACTGTTTTTT.

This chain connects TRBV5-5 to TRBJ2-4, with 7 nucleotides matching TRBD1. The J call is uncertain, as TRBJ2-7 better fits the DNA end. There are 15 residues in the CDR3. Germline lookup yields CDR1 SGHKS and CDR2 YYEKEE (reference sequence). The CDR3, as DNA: TGTGCCAGCAGCTTGGAATTGGACAGGAGGTACGAGCAGTACTTC. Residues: CASSLELDRRYEQYF.

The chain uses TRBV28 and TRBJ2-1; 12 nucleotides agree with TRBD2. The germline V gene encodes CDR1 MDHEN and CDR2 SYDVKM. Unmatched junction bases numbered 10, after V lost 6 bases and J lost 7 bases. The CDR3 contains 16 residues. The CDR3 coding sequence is TGTGCCAGCAGATCTAGCGGGAGGGCCATTAGAAATGAGCAGTTCTTC. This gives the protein CASRSSGRAIRNEQFF.

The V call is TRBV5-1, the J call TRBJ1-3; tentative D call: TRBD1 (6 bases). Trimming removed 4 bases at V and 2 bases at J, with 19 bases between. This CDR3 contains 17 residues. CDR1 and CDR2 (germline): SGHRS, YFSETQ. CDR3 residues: CASSPGPPGETGNTIYF. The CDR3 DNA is TGCGCCAGCAGCCCGGGTCCTCCAGGGGAAACTGGAAACACCATATATTTT.

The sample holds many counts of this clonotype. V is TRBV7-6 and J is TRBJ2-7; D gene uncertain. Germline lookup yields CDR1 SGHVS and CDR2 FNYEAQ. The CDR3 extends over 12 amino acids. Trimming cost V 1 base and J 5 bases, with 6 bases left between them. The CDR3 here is CASSLEGDEQYF. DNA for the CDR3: TGTGCCAGCAGCTTAGAGGGTGACGAGCAGTACTTC.

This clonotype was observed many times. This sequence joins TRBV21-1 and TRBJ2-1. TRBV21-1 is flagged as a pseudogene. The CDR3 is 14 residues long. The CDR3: CASSKANKYNEQFF. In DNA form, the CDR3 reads TGTGCCAGCAGCAAGGCAAACAAGTACAATGAGCAGTTCTTC.

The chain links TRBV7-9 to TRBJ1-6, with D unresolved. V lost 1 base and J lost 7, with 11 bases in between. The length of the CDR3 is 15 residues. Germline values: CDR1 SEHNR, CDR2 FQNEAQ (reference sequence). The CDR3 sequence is CASSLVANPNSPLHF. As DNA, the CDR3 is TGTGCCAGCAGCTTAGTAGCCAATCCGAATTCACCCCTCCACTTT.

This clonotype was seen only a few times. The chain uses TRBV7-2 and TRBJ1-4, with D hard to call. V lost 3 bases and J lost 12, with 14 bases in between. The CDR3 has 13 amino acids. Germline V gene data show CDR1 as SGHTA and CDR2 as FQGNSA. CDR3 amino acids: CASSFGPIGELFF. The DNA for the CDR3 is TGTGCCAGCAGCTTCGGCCCCATCGGCGAACTGTTTTTT.

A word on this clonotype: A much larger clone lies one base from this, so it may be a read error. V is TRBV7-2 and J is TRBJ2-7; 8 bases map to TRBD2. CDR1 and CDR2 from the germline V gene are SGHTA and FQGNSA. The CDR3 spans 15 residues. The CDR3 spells CASRLSSGKHYEQYF. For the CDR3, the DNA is TGTGCCAGCCGCTTAAGTAGCGGGAAGCACTACGAGCAGTACTTC.

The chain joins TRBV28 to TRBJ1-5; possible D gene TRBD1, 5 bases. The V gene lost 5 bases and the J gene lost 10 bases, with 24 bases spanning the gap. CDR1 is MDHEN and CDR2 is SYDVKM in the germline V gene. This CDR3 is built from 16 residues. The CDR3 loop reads CASSRIGTRAGVPQHF. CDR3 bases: TGTGCCAGCAGTCGAATCGGGACTCGAGCAGGAGTACCCCAGCATTTT. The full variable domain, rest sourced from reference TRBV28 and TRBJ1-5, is DVKVTQSSRYLVKRTGEKVFLECVQDMDHENMFWYRQDPGLGLRLIYFSYDVKMKEKGDIPEGYSVSREKKERFSLILESASTNQTSMYLCASSRIGTRAGVPQHFGDGTRLSIL.

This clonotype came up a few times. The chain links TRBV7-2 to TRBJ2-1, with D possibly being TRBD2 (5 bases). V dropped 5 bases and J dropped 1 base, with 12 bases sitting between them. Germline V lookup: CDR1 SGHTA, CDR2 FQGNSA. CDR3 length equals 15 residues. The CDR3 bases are TGTGCCAGCAGCCCAGCCGGGGTATCCTACAATGAGCAGTTCTTC. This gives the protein CASSPAGVSYNEQFF.

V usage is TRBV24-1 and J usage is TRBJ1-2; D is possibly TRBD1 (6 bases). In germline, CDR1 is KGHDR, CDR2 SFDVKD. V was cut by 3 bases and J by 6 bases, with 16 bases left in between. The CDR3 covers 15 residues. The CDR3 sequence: CATSDQQGMEDGYTF. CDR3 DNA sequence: TGTGCCACCAGTGATCAACAGGGAATGGAGGATGGCTACACCTTC.

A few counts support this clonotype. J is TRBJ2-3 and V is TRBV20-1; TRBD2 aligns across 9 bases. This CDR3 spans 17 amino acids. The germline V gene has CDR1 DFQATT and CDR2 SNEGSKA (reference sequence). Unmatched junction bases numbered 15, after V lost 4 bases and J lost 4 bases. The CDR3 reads CSATPAGGFGAADTQYF. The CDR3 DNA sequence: TGCAGTGCTACACCAGCGGGAGGTTTTGGGGCCGCAGATACGCAGTATTTT.

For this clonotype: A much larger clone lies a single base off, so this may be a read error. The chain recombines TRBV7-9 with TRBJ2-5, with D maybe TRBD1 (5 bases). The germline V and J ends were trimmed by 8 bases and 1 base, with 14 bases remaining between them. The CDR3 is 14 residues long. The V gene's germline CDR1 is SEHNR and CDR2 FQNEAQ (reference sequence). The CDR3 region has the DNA TGTGCCAGCGGCAAGCGACAGACCCAAGAGACCCAGTACTTC. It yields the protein CASGKRQTQETQYF.

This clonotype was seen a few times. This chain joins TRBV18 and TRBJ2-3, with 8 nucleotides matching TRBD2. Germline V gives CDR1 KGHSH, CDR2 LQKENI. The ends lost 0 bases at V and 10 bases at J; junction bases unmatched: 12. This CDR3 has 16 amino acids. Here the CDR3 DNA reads TGTGCCAGCTCACCACCGAGGTTCTCGGGAGGGCCGGCGCAGTATTTT. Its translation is CASSPPRFSGGPAQYF.

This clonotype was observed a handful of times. CDR3 in amino acids: CASSPWTVSYEQYF. CDR3 bases: TGTGCCAGCAGTCCCTGGACAGTATCCTACGAGCAGTACTTC. The gene calls are TRBV28 and TRBJ2-7, with D perhaps TRBD1 (6 bases). V shed 5 bases and J shed 1 base, with 12 bases lying between them. The CDR3 has 14 residues. Germline V gene lookup returns CDR1 MDHEN and CDR2 SYDVKM. Based on the CDR3 plus reference TRBV28 and TRBJ2-7, the full variable domain is DVKVTQSSRYLVKRTGEKVFLECVQDMDHENMFWYRQDPGLGLRLIYFSYDVKMKEKGDIPEGYSVSREKKERFSLILESASTNQTSMYLCASSPWTVSYEQYFGPGTRLTVT.

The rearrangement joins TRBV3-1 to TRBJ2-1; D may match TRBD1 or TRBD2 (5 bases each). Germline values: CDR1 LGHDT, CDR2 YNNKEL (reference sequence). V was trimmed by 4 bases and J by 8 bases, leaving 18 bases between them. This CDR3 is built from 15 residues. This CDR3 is CASSPPNHRGDEQFF. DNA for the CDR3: TGTGCCAGCAGCCCGCCAAACCACCGAGGGGATGAGCAGTTCTTC.

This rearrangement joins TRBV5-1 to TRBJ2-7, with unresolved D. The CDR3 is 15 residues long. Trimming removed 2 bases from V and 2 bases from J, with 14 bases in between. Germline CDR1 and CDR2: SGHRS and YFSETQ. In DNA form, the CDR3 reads TGCGCCAGCAGCTTCTTAAGGGATCCCCCCTACGAGCAGTACTTC. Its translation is CASSFLRDPPYEQYF.

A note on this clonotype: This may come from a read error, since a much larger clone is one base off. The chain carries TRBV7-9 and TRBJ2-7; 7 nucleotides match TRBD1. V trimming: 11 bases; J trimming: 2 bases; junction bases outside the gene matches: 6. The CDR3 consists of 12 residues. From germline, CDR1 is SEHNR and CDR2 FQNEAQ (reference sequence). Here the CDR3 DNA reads TGTGCCGCCGCAGGGGGTGCCTACGAGCAGTACTTC. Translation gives CAAAGGAYEQYF.

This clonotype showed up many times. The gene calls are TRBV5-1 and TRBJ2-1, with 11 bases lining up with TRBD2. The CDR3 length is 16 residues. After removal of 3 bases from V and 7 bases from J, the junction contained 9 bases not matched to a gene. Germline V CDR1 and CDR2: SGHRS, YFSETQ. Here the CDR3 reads CASSYSGRGSGNEQFF. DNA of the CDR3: TGCGCCAGCAGCTATAGCGGGAGGGGATCGGGGAATGAGCAGTTCTTC. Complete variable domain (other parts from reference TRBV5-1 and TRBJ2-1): KAGVTQTPRYLIKTRGQQVTLSCSPISGHRSVSWYQQTPGQGLQFLFEYFSETQRNKGNFPGRFSGRQFSNSRSEMNVSTLELGDSALYLCASSYSGRGSGNEQFFGPGTRLTVL.